A selection of T cell receptor beta chains follows, all from one sample in a study of T cell changes during pregnancy in multiple sclerosis. Sequencing used immunoSEQ multiplex PCR; TCRdb keeps in-frame clones, though not all of them. The sample carries 25,000 to 30,000 clones, 75% to 95% recorded once. This specimen was CD8+ T cells from peripheral blood mononuclear cells, taken before pregnancy. The origin of the receptors is a female donor with multiple sclerosis, enrolled in a pregnancy study. The CDR3 runs from the conserved cysteine through the conserved F or W. Each record gives: clone size, CDR3 length, V gene, D gene, J gene, CDR3 DNA, CDR3 protein. The D gene is left open where the match is weak. Expanded clones get a size class; other rows say once, few or many, or leave the size out.

NA	16	TRBV27	TRBD2	TRBJ2-3	TGTGCCAGCAGTTGGCTAGCGGGAACCAGCACAGATACGCAGTATTTT	CASSWLAGTSTDTQYF
NA	14	TRBV5-4	NA	TRBJ2-7	TGTGCCAGCAGCTTGAGCAGGGCCTCCTACGAGCAGTACTTC	CASSLSRASYEQYF
NA	15	TRBV28	NA	TRBJ1-3	TGTGCCAGCAGTTTATTGGGGGAGGCTGGAAACACCATATATTTT	CASSLLGEAGNTIYF
NA	16	TRBV5-5	TRBD2	TRBJ2-7	TGTGCCAGCAGCTCAGATCTAGCGGGAGAGATCTACGAGCAGTACTTC	CASSSDLAGEIYEQYF
once	15	TRBV5-1	TRBD1	TRBJ2-5	TGCGCCAGCAGCTTAGACCGAGGGGGCATGGAGACCCAGTACTTC	CASSLDRGGMETQYF
NA	14	TRBV5-1	NA	TRBJ2-5	TGCGCCAGCAGCTTGGTGCCGGTCCAAGAGACCCAGTACTTC	CASSLVPVQETQYF
NA	16	TRBV27	TRBD2	TRBJ2-1	TGTGCCAGCAGTTCACCGGGGACTAGCGGGAGAAATGAGCAGTTCTTC	CASSSPGTSGRNEQFF
NA	12	TRBV28	NA	TRBJ2-1	TGTGCCAGCAGTTTCAGAGGCAATGAGCAGTTCTTC	CASSFRGNEQFF
NA	15	TRBV28	TRBD1	TRBJ2-7	TGTGCCAGCAGTTCCTGGGACAGCTCCTCCTACGAGCAGTACTTC	CASSSWDSSSYEQYF
NA	14	TRBV28	NA	TRBJ2-5	TGTGCCAGCAGTTTAGTAAGCTTCAGGGAGACCCAGTACTTC	CASSLVSFRETQYF
NA	14	TRBV29-1	TRBD2	TRBJ2-1	TGCAGCGTTGAAGTTAGCGGGAGGTTTTTTGAGCAGTTCTTC	CSVEVSGRFFEQFF
NA	16	TRBV5-1	NA	TRBJ2-7	TGCGCCAGCAGCTTGGGACGAGGGCCGCGCTTGTACGAGCAGTACTTC	CASSLGRGPRLYEQYF
once	16	TRBV5-6	TRBD2	TRBJ2-1	TGTGCCAGCAGCTCGTGGACTAGCGGGAGTGGAAATGAGCAGTTCTTC	CASSSWTSGSGNEQFF
NA	17	TRBV28	TRBD2	TRBJ2-1	TGTGCCAGCCGCTCAACCCCCATGGCGGGAGAAGGGGATGAGCAGTTCTTC	CASRSTPMAGEGDEQFF
NA	15	TRBV6-5	TRBD1	TRBJ1-2	TGTGCCAGCAGTAACCCTACAGGGGGCGACTATGGCTACACCTTC	CASSNPTGGDYGYTF
NA	14	TRBV4-3	NA	TRBJ1-1	TGCGCCAGCAGCCTACTAGGAGGAAGCACTGAAGCTTTCTTT	CASSLLGGSTEAFF
once	16	TRBV7-3	NA	TRBJ2-1	TGTGCCAGCAGCTTGTTGATCCAGCCCGAGACTCATGAGCAGTTCTTC	CASSLLIQPETHEQFF
NA	14	TRBV27	TRBD1	TRBJ1-1	TGTGCCAGCAGTGGGGACAGGGGGGTCACTGAAGCTTTCTTT	CASSGDRGVTEAFF
NA	15	TRBV28	TRBD1	TRBJ1-2	TGTGCCAGCAGTACGCAGGGGGAATGGGAATATGGCTACACCTTC	CASSTQGEWEYGYTF
NA	17	TRBV28	TRBD1	TRBJ2-2	TGTGCCAGCAGCGAATTCACAGGGGGCGGTCCCACCGGGGAGCTGTTTTTT	CASSEFTGGGPTGELFF
once	17	TRBV5-5	NA	TRBJ2-7	TGTGCCAGCAGCTTATTTTGGTTGGATGGCAGGGAGGACGAGCAGTACTTC	CASSLFWLDGREDEQYF
once	16	TRBV6-6	NA	TRBJ2-3	TGTGCCAGCAGTTACAGGACAGCCGATAGCACAGATACGCAGTATTTT	CASSYRTADSTDTQYF
NA	12	TRBV27	NA	TRBJ1-6	TGTGCCAGCAGTTACCCGGATTCACCCCTCCACTTT	CASSYPDSPLHF
NA	14	TRBV28	TRBD1	TRBJ2-5	TGTGCCAGCAAGGGACAGGCGATCCAAGAGACCCAGTACTTC	CASKGQAIQETQYF
NA	16	TRBV7-8	NA	TRBJ2-7	TGTGCCAGCAGCTCCCTTGCAGGGGGGCCGGCCTACGAGCAGTACTTC	CASSSLAGGPAYEQYF
once	11	TRBV5-1	NA	TRBJ2-1	TGCGCCAGCAGCCTCGGTAATGAGCAGTTCTTC	CASSLGNEQFF
few	14	TRBV5-6	NA	TRBJ1-1	TGTGCCAGCAGCTTGGGACAACCGAACACTGAAGCTTTCTTT	CASSLGQPNTEAFF
NA	14	TRBV29-1	TRBD2	TRBJ2-1	TGCAGCGTTGTCCGGCTAGCGGACCTCCTCGAGCAGTTCTTC	CSVVRLADLLEQFF
once	13	TRBV6-5	NA	TRBJ2-5	TGTGCCAGCGACCGGGACAAGGGAGAGACCCAGTACTTC	CASDRDKGETQYF